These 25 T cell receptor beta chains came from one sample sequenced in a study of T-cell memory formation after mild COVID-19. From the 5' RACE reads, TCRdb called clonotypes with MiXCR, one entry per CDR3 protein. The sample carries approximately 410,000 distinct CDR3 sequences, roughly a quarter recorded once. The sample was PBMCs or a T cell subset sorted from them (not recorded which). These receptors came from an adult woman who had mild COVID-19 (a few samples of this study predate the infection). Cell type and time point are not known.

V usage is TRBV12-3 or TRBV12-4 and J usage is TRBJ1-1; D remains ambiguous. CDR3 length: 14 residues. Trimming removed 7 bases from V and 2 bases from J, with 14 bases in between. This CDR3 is CASTFKGSNTEAFF. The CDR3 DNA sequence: TGTGCCAGCACCTTCAAGGGTTCCAACACTGAAGCTTTCTTT.

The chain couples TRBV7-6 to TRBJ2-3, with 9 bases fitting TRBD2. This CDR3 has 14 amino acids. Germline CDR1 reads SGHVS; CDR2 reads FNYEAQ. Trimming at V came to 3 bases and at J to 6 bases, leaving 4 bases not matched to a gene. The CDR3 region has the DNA TGTGCCAGCAGCTTCGGGCTAGCGGGGGATACGCAGTATTTT. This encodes CASSFGLAGDTQYF.

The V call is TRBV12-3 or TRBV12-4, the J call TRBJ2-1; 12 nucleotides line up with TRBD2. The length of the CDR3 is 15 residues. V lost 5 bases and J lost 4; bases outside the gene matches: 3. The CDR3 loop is CASSRLAGDYNEQFF. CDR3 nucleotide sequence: TGTGCCAGCAGTCGACTAGCGGGGGATTACAATGAGCAGTTCTTC.

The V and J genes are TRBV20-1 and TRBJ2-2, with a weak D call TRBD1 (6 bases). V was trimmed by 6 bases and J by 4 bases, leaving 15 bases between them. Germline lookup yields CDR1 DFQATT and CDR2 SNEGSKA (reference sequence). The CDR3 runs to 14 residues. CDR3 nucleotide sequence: TGCAGTGCCCACAGCCTCAGGGGCACCGGGGAGCTGTTTTTT. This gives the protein CSAHSLRGTGELFF.

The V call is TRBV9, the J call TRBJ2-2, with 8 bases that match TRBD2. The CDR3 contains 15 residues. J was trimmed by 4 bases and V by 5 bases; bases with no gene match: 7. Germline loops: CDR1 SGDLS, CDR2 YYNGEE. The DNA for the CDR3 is TGTGCCAGCAGTGATGGACTAGCAGGCACCGGGGAGCTGTTTTTT. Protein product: CASSDGLAGTGELFF.

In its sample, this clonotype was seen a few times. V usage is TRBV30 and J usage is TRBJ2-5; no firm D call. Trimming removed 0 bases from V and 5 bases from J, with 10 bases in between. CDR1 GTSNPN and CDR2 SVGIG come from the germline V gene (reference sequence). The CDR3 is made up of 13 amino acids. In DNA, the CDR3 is TGTGCCTGGAGTGTACGTGTGCGGGAGACCCAGTACTTC. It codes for CAWSVRVRETQYF.

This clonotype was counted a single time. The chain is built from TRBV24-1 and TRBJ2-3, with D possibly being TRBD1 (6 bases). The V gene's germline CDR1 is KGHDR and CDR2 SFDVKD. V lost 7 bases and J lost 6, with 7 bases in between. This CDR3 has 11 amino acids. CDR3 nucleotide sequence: TGTGCCACCAGGAGGGGGGATACGCAGTATTTT. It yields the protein CATRRGDTQYF.

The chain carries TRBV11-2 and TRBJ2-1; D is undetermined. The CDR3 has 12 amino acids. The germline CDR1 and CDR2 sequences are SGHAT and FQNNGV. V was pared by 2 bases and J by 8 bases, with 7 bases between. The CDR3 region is CASSLSSDEQFF. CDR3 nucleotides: TGTGCCAGCAGCTTATCCTCGGATGAGCAGTTCTTC. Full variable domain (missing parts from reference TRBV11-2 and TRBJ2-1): EAGVAQSPRYKIIEKRQSVAFWCNPISGHATLYWYQQILGQGPKLLIQFQNNGVVDDSQLPKDRFSAERLKGVDSTLKIQPAKLEDSAVYLCASSLSSDEQFFGPGTRLTVL.

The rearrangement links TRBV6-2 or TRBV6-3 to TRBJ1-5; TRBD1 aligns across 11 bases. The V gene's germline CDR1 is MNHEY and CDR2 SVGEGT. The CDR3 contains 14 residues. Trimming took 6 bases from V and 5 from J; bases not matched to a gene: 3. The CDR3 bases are TGTGCCAGCAGCGGGACAGGGGGTCATCAGCCCCAGCATTTT. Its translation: CASSGTGGHQPQHF.

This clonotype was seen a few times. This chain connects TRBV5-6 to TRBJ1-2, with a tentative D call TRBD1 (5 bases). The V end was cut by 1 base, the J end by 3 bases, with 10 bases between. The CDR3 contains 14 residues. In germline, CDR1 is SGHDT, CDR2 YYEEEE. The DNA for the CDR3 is TGTGCCAGCAGCTTGAGAGGGGAGGACTATGGCTACACCTTC. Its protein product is CASSLRGEDYGYTF.

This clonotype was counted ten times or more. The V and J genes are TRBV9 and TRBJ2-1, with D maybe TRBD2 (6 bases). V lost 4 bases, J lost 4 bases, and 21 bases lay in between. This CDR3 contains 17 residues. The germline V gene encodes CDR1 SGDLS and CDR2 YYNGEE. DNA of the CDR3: TGTGCCAGCAGCTCCTCGGGGGAGCGGAGAGATTACAATGAGCAGTTCTTC. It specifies CASSSSGERRDYNEQFF.

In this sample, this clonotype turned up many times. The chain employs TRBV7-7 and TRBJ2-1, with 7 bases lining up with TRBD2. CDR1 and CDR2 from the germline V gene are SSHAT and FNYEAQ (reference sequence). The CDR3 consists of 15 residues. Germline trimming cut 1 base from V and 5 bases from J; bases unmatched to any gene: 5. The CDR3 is CASSLGRGGHNEQFF. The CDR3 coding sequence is TGTGCCAGCAGCTTAGGGCGCGGGGGACACAATGAGCAGTTCTTC. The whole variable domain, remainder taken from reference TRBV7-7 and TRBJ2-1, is GAGVSQSPRYKVTKRGQDVTLRCDPISSHATLYWYQQALGQGPEFLTYFNYEAQPDKSGLPSDRFSAERPEGSISTLTIQRTEQRDSAMYRCASSLGRGGHNEQFFGPGTRLTVL.

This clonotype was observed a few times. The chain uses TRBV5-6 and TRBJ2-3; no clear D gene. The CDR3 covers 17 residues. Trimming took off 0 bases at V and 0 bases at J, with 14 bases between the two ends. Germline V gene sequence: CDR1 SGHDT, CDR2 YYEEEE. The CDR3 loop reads CASSLGHLTSSTDTQYF. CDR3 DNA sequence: TGTGCCAGCAGCTTGGGACACCTAACCTCTAGCACAGATACGCAGTATTTT.

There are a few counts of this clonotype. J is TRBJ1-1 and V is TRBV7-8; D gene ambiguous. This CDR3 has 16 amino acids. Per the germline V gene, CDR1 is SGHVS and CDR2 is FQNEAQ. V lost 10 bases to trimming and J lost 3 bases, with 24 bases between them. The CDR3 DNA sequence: TGTGCCATCTTACCTCGGCAGAATCCCTGGGACACTGAAGCTTTCTTT. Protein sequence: CAILPRQNPWDTEAFF. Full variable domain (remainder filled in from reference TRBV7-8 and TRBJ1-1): GAGVSQSPRYKVAKRGQDVALRCDPISGHVSLFWYQQALGQGPEFLTYFQNEAQLDKSGLPSDRFFAERPEGSVSTLKIQRTQQEDSAVYLCAILPRQNPWDTEAFFGQGTRLTVV.

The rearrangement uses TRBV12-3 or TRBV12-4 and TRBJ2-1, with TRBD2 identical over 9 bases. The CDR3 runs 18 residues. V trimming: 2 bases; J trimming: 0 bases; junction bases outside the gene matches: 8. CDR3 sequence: CASSLWSGRLSSYNEQFF. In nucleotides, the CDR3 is TGTGCCAGCAGTTTATGGAGCGGGAGGCTAAGCTCCTACAATGAGCAGTTCTTC.

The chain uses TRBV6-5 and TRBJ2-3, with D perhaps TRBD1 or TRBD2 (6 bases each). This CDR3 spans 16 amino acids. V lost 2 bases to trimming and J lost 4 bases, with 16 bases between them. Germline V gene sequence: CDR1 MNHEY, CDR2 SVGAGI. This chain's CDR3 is CASSYGPGAPPDTQYF. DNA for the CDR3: TGTGCCAGCAGTTACGGGCCGGGGGCCCCTCCAGATACGCAGTATTTT.

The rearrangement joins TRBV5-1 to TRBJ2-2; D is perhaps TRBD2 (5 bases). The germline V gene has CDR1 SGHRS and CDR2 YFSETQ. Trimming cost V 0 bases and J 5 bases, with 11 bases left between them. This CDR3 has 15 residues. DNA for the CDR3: TGCGCCAGCAGCTTGGGAGGGCGGCGAACCGGGGAGCTGTTTTTT. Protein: CASSLGGRRTGELFF.

The CDR3 here is CASRGPESIYGYTF. The CDR3 region has the DNA TGCGCCAGCCGGGGACCGGAGTCCATCTATGGCTACACCTTC. This sequence joins TRBV5-1 and TRBJ1-2; D perhaps matches TRBD1 (5 bases). CDR1 and CDR2 from the germline V gene are SGHRS and YFSETQ. V was shortened by 7 bases and J by 4 bases, with 17 bases between the two germline ends. The length of the CDR3 is 14 residues.

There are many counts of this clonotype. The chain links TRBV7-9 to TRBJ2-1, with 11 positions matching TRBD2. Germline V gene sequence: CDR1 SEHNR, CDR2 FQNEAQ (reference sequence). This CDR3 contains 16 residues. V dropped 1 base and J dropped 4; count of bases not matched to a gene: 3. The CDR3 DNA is TGTGCCAGCAGCTTAGGAGGGACTAGCGGATACAATGAGCAGTTCTTC. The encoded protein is CASSLGGTSGYNEQFF.

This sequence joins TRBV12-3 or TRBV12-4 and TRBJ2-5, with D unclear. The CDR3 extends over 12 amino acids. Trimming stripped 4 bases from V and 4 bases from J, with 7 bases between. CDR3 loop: CASSSARETQYF. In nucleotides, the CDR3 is TGTGCCAGCAGTTCAGCAAGAGAGACCCAGTACTTC.

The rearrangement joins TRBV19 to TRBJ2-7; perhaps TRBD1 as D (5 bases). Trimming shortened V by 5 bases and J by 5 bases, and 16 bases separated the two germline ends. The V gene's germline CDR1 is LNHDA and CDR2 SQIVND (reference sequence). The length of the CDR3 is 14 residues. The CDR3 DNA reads TGTGCCAGTAGTGCCACGCCAGGGTGGAACGAGCAGTACTTC. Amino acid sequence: CASSATPGWNEQYF.

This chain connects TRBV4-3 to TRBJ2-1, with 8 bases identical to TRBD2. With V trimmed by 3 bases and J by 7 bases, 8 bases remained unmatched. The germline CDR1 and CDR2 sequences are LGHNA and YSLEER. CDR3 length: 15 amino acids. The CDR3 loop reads CASSQPSGGRNEQFF. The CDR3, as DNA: TGCGCCAGCAGCCAGCCCAGCGGGGGTAGGAATGAGCAGTTCTTC.

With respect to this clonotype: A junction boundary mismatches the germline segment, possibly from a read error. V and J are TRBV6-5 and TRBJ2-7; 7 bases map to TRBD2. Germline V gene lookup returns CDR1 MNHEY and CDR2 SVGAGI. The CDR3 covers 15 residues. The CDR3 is CSSSYGAGEAYEQYF. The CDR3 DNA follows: TGTTCCAGCAGTTACGGTGCGGGGGAGGCCTACGAGCAGTACTTC.

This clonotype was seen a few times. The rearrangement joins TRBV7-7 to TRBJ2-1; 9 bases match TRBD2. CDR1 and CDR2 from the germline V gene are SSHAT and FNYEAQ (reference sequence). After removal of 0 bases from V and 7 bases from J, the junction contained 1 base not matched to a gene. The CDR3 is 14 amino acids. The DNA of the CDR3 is TGTGCCAGCAGCTTAGCGGGACTAGCAAATGAGCAGTTCTTC. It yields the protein CASSLAGLANEQFF. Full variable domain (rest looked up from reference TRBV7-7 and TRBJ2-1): GAGVSQSPRYKVTKRGQDVTLRCDPISSHATLYWYQQALGQGPEFLTYFNYEAQPDKSGLPSDRFSAERPEGSISTLTIQRTEQRDSAMYRCASSLAGLANEQFFGPGTRLTVL.

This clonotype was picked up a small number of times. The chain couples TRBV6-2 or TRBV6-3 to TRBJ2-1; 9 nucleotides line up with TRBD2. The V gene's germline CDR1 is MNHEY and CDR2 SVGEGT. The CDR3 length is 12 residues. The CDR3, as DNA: TGTGCGGCGGGAGGGCCTAGGAATGAGCAGTTCTTC. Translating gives CAAGGPRNEQFF.